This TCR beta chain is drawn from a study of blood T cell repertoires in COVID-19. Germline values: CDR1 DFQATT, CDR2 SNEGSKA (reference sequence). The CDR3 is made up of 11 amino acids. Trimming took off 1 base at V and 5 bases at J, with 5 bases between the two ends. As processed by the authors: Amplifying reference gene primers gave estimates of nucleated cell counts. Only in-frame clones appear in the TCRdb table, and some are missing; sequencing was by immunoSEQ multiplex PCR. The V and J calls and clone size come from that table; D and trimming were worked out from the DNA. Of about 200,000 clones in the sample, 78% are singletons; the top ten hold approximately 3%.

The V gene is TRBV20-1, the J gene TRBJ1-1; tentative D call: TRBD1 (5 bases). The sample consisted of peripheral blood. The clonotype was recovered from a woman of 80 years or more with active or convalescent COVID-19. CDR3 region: CSARAGTEAFF. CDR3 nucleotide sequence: TGCAGTGCTAGAGCAGGGACTGAAGCTTTCTTT.